Shown below are 22 T cell receptor beta chains from a single sample sequenced in a study of circulating and synovial CD4+ cells in juvenile arthritis. Clones were sequenced by immunoSEQ multiplex PCR, and TCRdb holds only the in-frame ones, with some missing. There are more than 13,000 clones in the sample; over 80% occur only once, and over 3.5% lies in the top ten. Sequenced: CD4+ T cells from synovial fluid. All receptors come from a human patient with juvenile idiopathic arthritis. Some clones in this sample may be carry-over from other donors' samples.

V gene TRBV5-6 combines with J gene TRBJ2-1; no reliable D call. The V gene's germline CDR1 is SGHDT and CDR2 YYEEEE. This CDR3 has 14 residues. The ends were cut back, 4 bases at V and 10 bases at J, with 18 bases in the middle. Here the CDR3 reads CASSPGTQRGEQFF. In nucleotides, the CDR3 is TGTGCCAGCAGCCCCGGAACCCAAAGAGGCGAGCAGTTCTTC. Variable domain in full (rest from reference TRBV5-6 and TRBJ2-1): DAGVTQSPTHLIKTRGQQVTLRCSPKSGHDTVSWYQQALGQGPQFIFQYYEEEERQRGNFPDRFSGHQFPNYSSELNVNALLLGDSALYLCASSPGTQRGEQFFGPGTRLTVL.

DNA of the CDR3: TGTGCCACCAGCAGAGATAGCGGTTCCTACGAGCAGTACTTC. This encodes CATSRDSGSYEQYF. This chain links TRBV15 with TRBJ2-7, with D perhaps matching TRBD2 (6 bases). From germline, CDR1 is LNHNV and CDR2 YYDKDF (reference sequence). CDR3 length: 14 residues. V lost 0 bases, J lost 1 base, and 7 bases lay in between.

This clone has a single count. The rearrangement uses TRBV7-2 and TRBJ2-3; TRBD2 might be the D (6 bases). The CDR3 consists of 14 residues. Deletions cut 7 bases from V and 4 bases from J, with 15 bases between. CDR1 and CDR2 (germline): SGHTA, FQGNSA. CDR3 residues: CASTQGSGADTQYF. The CDR3 coding sequence is TGTGCCAGCACCCAGGGCTCGGGGGCAGATACGCAGTATTTT.

The gene calls are TRBV27 and TRBJ1-2, with 7 bases lining up with TRBD1. The V gene end was trimmed by 7 bases and the J gene end by 3 bases; junction bases not matched to a gene: 11. CDR3 length: 15 residues. Germline CDR1 and CDR2: MNHEY and SMNVEV (reference sequence). CDR3 sequence: CASTRDSTGHYGYTF. CDR3 bases: TGTGCCAGCACACGGGACAGCACGGGGCACTATGGCTACACCTTC.

The J gene is TRBJ1-1, the V gene TRBV28, with unresolved D. Germline assignment: CDR1 MDHEN and CDR2 SYDVKM. The CDR3 spans 15 residues. Trimming left V 5 bases short and J 4 bases short, with 17 bases between. This chain's CDR3 is CASSPHSEYTTEAFF. The CDR3 bases are TGTGCCAGCAGTCCCCACTCGGAGTACACCACTGAAGCTTTCTTT.

The J gene is TRBJ2-7, the V gene TRBV6-5; 10 bases line up with TRBD2. The V gene's germline CDR1 is MNHEY and CDR2 SVGAGI. The CDR3 spans 13 residues. After removal of 6 bases from V and 4 bases from J, the junction contained 3 bases not matched to a gene. CDR3 DNA sequence: TGTGCCAGCAGGCGGACTAGCGGTTACGAGCAGTACTTC. Translation gives CASRRTSGYEQYF.

The rearrangement links TRBV27 to TRBJ2-7; TRBD1 might be the D (7 bases). Germline V gene sequence: CDR1 MNHEY, CDR2 SMNVEV (reference sequence). V was trimmed by 7 bases and J by 5 bases, leaving 18 bases between them. The CDR3 sequence is 14 residues long. The CDR3 region has the DNA TGTGCCAGCACCCACAGGGGAGGAAGCCACGAGCAGTACTTC. This encodes CASTHRGGSHEQYF.

This chain uses TRBV5-1 with TRBJ2-3; TRBD2 agrees at 7 bases. Trimming removed 0 bases from V and 8 bases from J; junction bases left unmatched: 3. Germline lookup yields CDR1 SGHRS and CDR2 YFSETQ. CDR3 length equals 13 residues. The chain's CDR3 is CASSLDTGGTQYF. The CDR3 coding sequence is TGCGCCAGCAGCTTGGATACGGGAGGTACGCAGTATTTT.

The J gene is TRBJ2-1, the V gene TRBV5-6; maybe TRBD2 (5 bases). Trimming took off 4 bases at V and 8 bases at J, with 13 bases between the two ends. The CDR3 has 13 amino acids. Germline V CDR1 and CDR2: SGHDT, YYEEEE. The CDR3 loop is CASSGVGGDEQFF. As DNA, the CDR3 is TGTGCCAGCAGCGGGGTTGGAGGCGATGAGCAGTTCTTC.

The chain carries TRBV5-1 and TRBJ1-2; 10 bases match TRBD1. Unmatched junction bases numbered 8, after V lost 4 bases and J lost 5 bases. Germline loops: CDR1 SGHRS, CDR2 YFSETQ. CDR3 length: 15 residues. The CDR3 coding sequence is TGCGCCAGCAGCCTTCGGACAGGGGGGTTGTATGGCTACACCTTC. Residues: CASSLRTGGLYGYTF.

The chain uses TRBV5-6 and TRBJ1-6; TRBD1 might be the D (5 bases). CDR1 is SGHDT, CDR2 YYEEEE, per germline. The V and J ends lost 0 bases and 7 bases respectively, with 8 bases between them. This CDR3 is 14 amino acids long. CDR3 in amino acids: CASSLVGGNSPLHF. The DNA for the CDR3 is TGTGCCAGCAGCTTGGTGGGGGGGAATTCACCCCTCCACTTT.

Remarks on this clone: Other DNA sequences of this sample code for an identical CDR3. This sequence joins TRBV4-3 and TRBJ1-2; 7 positions agree with TRBD1. The V gene end was trimmed by 4 bases and the J gene end by 6 bases; junction bases not matched to a gene: 8. Germline-derived CDR1 and CDR2 are LGHNA and YSLEER. The CDR3 has 14 amino acids. CDR3 in DNA: TGCGCCAGCAGCCGAGAGACAGGGAGGCATGGCTACACCTTC. It specifies CASSRETGRHGYTF.

The sample holds a few counts of this clone. This chain connects TRBV9 to TRBJ1-3, with TRBD1 identical over 9 bases. J was trimmed by 5 bases and V by 3 bases; bases with no gene match: 12. CDR3 size: 17 residues. Germline loops: CDR1 SGDLS, CDR2 YYNGEE. In DNA, the CDR3 is TGTGCCAGCAGCGCGCCGGACAGGGGAGCAGTTAGAAACACCATATATTTT. Amino acids: CASSAPDRGAVRNTIYF.

V is TRBV14 and J is TRBJ1-1, with TRBD1 identical over 8 bases. CDR3 size: 19 residues. The V and J ends lost 4 bases and 2 bases, in that order; junction bases with no gene match: 18. Germline CDR1 SGHDN, CDR2 FVKESK. The CDR3 loop reads CASSPGMGQVETENTEAFF. The CDR3 nucleotides are TGTGCCAGCAGCCCAGGAATGGGACAGGTGGAGACTGAAAACACTGAAGCTTTCTTT.

The chain employs TRBV10-3 and TRBJ1-2; 10 nucleotides agree with TRBD1. Trimming took 10 bases from V and 6 from J; bases not matched to a gene: 8. CDR1 is ENHRY and CDR2 is SYGVKD in the germline V gene. The CDR3 runs 13 residues. As DNA, the CDR3 is TGTGCCACTCTCGGGACAGGGGTAGATGGCTACACCTTC. It translates to CATLGTGVDGYTF.

The V call is TRBV4-3, the J call TRBJ1-2, with 7 bases matching TRBD1. V lost 0 bases, J lost 7 bases, and 8 bases stayed unmatched. The CDR3 loop spans 15 amino acids. CDR1 and CDR2 from the germline V gene are LGHNA and YSLEER. In DNA, the CDR3 is TGCGCCAGCAGCCAAGAAGGAGGGGGCGCGGCTGGCTACACCTTC. Translated: CASSQEGGGAAGYTF.

This clone occurred once. The V call is TRBV15, the J call TRBJ2-7; D gene ambiguous. The CDR3 loop spans 14 amino acids. V lost 4 bases and J lost 2, with 12 bases in between. Germline CDR1 is LNHNV and CDR2 is YYDKDF (reference sequence). Here the CDR3 DNA reads TGTGCCACCAGCATGAACCCTATTCCCTACGAGCAGTACTTC. The encoded protein is CATSMNPIPYEQYF.

This rearrangement joins TRBV11-2 to TRBJ2-7; tentative D call: TRBD2 (5 bases). Trimming removed 6 bases from V and 4 bases from J, with 19 bases in between. The CDR3 has 15 residues. Germline CDR1 reads SGHAT; CDR2 reads FQNNGV. The CDR3 sequence is CASSPTSPGLYEQYF. CDR3 nucleotide sequence: TGTGCCAGCAGTCCGACCTCCCCGGGGTTGTACGAGCAGTACTTC.

The chain couples TRBV28 to TRBJ1-3, with 10 bases identical to TRBD1. Per the germline V gene, CDR1 is MDHEN and CDR2 is SYDVKM. The CDR3 covers 16 residues. The ends lost 2 bases at V and 4 bases at J; junction bases unmatched: 5. Here the CDR3 reads CASSLAGQGRGNTIYF. The CDR3 coding sequence is TGTGCCAGCAGTTTAGCGGGACAGGGGAGAGGAAACACCATATATTTT.

In DNA form, the CDR3 reads TGTGCCAGCAGCTTAATAGCAGGGCCAAGCACCGGGGAGCTGTTTTTT. As protein: CASSLIAGPSTGELFF. The gene calls are TRBV7-2 and TRBJ2-2, with D possibly TRBD1 on 5 matching bases. The CDR3 is 16 residues long. Germline CDR1 SGHTA, CDR2 FQGNSA. The V gene lost 2 bases and the J gene lost 4 bases, with 14 bases spanning the gap.

A note on this clone: This same CDR3 is encoded by further DNA sequences in the sample. V and J are TRBV27 and TRBJ1-1; D is unresolved. The CDR3 is made up of 14 amino acids. Germline lookup yields CDR1 MNHEY and CDR2 SMNVEV (reference sequence). Trimming removed 6 bases from V and 6 bases from J, with 17 bases in between. The CDR3 reads CASSTSGSTAEAFF. In DNA, the CDR3 is TGTGCCAGCAGCACCTCGGGTTCCACGGCTGAAGCTTTCTTT.

This clone was counted once. The CDR3 is CASSPGTVQPQHF. In nucleotides, the CDR3 is TGCGCCAGCAGCCCAGGGACAGTTCAGCCCCAGCATTTT. The J gene is TRBJ1-5, the V gene TRBV4-1, with 7 bases identical to TRBD1. J gave up 6 bases and V 4 bases, and 3 bases lay outside the gene matches. The CDR3 is made up of 13 amino acids. Germline CDR1 MGHRA, CDR2 YSYEKL.